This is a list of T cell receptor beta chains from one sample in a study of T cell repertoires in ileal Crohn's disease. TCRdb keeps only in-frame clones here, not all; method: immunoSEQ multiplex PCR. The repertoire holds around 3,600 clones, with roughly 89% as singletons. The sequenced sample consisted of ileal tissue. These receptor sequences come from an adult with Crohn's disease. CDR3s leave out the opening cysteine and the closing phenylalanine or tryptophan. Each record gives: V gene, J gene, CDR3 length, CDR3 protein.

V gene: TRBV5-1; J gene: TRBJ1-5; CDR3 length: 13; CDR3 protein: ASSAGSTGNQPQH
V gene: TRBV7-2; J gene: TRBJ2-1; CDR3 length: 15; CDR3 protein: ASSRTSGTSSYNEQF
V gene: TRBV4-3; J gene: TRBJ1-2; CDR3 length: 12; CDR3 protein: ASSQASANYGYT
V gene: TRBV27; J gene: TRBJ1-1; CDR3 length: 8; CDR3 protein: ASRRQGAF
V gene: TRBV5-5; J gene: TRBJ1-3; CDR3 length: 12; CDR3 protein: ASSPTLGGNTIY
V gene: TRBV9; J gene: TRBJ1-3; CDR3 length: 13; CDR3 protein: ASSVADSAGNTIY
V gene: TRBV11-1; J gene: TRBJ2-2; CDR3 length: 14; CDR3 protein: ASSSNHRGPTGELF
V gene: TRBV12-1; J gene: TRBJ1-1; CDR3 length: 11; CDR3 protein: ERDRGGYTEAF
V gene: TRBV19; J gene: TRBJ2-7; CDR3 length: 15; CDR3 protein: ASSPLGGTTSFYEQY
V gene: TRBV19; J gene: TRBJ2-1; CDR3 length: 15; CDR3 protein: ASSTGQVRGSYNEQF
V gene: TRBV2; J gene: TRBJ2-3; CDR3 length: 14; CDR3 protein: ASRLGLAGAKDTQY
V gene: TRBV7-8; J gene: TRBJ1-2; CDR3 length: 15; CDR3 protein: ASSPLSLQGYSYGYT
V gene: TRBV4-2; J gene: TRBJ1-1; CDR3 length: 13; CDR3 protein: ASSQGGTGNTEAF
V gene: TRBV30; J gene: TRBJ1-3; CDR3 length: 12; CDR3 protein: AWRDTSSGNTIY
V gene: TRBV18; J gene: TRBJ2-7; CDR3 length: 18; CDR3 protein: ASSPPIAQDSLTPVYEQY
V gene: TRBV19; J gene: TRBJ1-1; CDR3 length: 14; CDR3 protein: ASSIEFGRPNTEAF
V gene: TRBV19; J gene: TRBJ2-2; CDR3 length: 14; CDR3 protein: ASSIRTGGNTGELF
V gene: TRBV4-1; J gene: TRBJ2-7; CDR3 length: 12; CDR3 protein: ASSPSSMAYEQY
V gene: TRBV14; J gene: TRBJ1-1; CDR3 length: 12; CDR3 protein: ASSQDSGNTEAF
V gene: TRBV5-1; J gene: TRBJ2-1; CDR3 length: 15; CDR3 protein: ASSLLGVGQGAGEQF
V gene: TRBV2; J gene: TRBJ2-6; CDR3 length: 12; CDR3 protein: ASSAGSGANVLT
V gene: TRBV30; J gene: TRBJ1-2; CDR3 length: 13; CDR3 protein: AWSWGGTGHRSYT
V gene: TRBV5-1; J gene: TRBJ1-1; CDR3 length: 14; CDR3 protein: ASSLGIDRGNTEAF
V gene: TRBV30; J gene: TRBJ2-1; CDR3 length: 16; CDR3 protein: AWSLTSGNRPSYNEQF
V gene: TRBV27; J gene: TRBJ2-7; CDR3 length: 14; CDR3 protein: ASSPPWDRGSYEQY
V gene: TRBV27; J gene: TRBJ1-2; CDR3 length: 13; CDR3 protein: ASSFLRQGGYGYT
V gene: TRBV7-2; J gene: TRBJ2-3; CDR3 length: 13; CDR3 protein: ASSKDGPAPDTQY
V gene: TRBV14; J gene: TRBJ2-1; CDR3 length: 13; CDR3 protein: ASSQSGSSYNEQF
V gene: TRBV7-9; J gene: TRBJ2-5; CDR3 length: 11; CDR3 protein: ASSSGVGETQY
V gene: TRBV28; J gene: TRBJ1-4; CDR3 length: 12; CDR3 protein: ASTPGQGNEKLF
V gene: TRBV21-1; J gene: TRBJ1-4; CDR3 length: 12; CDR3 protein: ATLRDRDEEKLF
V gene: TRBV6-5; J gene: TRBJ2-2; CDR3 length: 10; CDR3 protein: ASKLAAGELF
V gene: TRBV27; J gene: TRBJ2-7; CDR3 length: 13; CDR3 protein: ASSKNLAAGYEQY
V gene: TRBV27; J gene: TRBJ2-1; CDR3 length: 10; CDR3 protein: ASSLPGGEQF
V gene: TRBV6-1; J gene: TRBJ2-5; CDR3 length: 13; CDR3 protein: ASLRAGGPGETQY
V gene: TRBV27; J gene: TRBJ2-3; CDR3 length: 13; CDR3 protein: ASSPDVTGTDTQY
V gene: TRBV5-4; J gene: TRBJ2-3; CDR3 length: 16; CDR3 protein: ASSSLLTSGEGTDTQY
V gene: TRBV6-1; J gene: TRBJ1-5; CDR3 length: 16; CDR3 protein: ASSEGGQGLGEYQPQH
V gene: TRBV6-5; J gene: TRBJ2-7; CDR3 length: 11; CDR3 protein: ASRARGDGEQY
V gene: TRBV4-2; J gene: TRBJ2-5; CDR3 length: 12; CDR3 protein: ASRPRDGEETQY
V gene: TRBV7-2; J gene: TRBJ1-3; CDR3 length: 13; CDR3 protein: ASSPQGGSGNTIY
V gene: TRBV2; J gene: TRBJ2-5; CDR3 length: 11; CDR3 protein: ASQDSLQETQY
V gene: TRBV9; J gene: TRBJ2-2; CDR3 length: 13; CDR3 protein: ASSPDGSLAGELF
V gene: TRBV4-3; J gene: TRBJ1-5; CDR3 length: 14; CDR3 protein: ASSQDVHRGNQPQH
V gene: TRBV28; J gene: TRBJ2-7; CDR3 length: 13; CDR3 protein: ASRLAAGARGEQY
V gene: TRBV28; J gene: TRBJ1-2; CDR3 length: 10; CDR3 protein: ASKTGEYGYT
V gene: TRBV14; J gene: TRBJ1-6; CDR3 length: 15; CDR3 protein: ASSPTSLWGYNSPLH
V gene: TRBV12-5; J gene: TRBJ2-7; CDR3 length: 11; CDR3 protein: ASGLRELHEQY
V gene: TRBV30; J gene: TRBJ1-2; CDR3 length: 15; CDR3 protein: AWRNKGPGTLGYGYT
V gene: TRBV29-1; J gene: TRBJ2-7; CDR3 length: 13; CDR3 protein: SVGPGTGGSYEQY
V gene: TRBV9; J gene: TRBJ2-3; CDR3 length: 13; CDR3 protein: ASSVRGGDTDTQY
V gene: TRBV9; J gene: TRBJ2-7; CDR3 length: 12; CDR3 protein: ASSPRRFSYEQY
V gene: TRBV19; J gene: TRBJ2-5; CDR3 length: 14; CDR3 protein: ASSLRASGGQETQY
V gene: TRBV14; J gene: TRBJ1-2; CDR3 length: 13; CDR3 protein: ASSQEADSIYGYT
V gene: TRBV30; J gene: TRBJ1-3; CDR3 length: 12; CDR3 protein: AWSVGGMGNTIY
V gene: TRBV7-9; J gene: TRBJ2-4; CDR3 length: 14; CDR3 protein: ASSLGADVAKNIQY
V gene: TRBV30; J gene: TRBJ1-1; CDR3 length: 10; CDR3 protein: AWSPRTGVHF
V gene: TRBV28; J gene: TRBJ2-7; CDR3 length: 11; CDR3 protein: ASRTTGFGEQY